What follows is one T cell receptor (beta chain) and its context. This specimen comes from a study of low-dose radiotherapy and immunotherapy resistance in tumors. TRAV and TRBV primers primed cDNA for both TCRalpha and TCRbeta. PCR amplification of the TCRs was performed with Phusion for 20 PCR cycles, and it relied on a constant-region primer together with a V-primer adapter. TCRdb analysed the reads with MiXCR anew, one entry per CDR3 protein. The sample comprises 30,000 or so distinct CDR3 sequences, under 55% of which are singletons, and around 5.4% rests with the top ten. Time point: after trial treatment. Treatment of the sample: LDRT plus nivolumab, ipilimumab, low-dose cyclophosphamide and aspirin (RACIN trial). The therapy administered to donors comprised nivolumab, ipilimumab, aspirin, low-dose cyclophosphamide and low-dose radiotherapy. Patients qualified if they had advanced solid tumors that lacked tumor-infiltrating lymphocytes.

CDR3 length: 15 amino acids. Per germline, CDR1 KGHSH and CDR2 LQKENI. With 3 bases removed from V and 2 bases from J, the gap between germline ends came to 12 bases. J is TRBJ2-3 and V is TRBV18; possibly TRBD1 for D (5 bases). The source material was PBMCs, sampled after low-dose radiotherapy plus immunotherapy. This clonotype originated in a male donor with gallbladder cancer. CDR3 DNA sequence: TGTGCCAGCTCACCGGCCGTAGGGGCCACAGATACGCAGTATTTT. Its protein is CASSPAVGATDTQYF.